This entry describes one T cell receptor (beta chain). These data belong to a study of blood T cell repertoires in COVID-19. Only in-frame clones appear in the TCRdb table, and some are missing; sequencing was by immunoSEQ multiplex PCR. The table shows about 220,000 clones, with around 89% occurring only once. Sequences were obtained from PBMCs or T cells enriched from blood (not recorded which). The receptor was isolated from a man aged 30-40 years who had been exposed to COVID-19.

CDR3 protein: CASSLKAGLSNSPLHF. The CDR3 DNA reads TGTGCCAGCAGCTTAAAGGCGGGACTCTCAAATTCACCCCTCCACTTT. The rearrangement uses TRBV5-5 and TRBJ1-6; maybe TRBD1 (5 bases). The CDR3 is 16 amino acids. Trimming stripped 2 bases from V and 7 bases from J, with 16 bases between. Germline-derived CDR1 and CDR2 are SGHKS and YYEKEE (reference sequence).